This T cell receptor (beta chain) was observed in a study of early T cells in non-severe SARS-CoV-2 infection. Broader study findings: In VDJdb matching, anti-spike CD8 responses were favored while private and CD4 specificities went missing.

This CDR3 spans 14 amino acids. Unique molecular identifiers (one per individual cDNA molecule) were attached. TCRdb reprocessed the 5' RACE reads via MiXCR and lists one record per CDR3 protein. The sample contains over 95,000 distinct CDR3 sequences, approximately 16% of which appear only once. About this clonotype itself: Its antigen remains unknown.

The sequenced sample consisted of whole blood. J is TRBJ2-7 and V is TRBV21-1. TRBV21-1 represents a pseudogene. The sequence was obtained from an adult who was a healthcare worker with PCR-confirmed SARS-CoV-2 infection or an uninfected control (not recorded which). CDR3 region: CASSKEEPKYEQYF. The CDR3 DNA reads TGTGCCAGCAGCAAAGAAGAGCCGAAGTACGAGCAGTACTTC.